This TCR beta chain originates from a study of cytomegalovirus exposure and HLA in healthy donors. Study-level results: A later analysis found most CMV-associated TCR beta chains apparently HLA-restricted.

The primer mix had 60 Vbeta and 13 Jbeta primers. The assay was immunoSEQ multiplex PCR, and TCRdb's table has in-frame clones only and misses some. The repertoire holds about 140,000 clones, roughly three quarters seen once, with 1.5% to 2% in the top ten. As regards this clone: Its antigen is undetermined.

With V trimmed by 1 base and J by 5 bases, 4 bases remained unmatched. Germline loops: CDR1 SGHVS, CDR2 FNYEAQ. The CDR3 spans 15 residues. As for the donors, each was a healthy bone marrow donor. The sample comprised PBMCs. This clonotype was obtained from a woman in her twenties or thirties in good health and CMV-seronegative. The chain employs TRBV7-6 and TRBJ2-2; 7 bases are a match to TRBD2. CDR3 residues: CASSLVGLGTGELFF. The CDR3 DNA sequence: TGTGCCAGCAGCTTAGTTGGACTAGGGACCGGGGAGCTGTTTTTT.